Listed below are T cell receptor beta chains from one sample, sequenced in a study of regulatory T cells in long-lasting Graves disease. MiXCR, run by TCRdb on the multiplex PCR reads, gives a single entry per CDR3 protein. The sample yields 620,000 or so distinct CDR3 sequences, 15% to 20% seen once. These data were likewise used in another study, on T cells in Graves' hyperthyroidism and ophthalmopathy.

The sequencing here drew on peripheral blood mononuclear cells (PBMCs), taken at new diagnosis, from a patient treated with antithyroid drugs. These receptors originate from a woman aged 25 to 39 with Graves disease. The CDR3 runs from the conserved cysteine through the conserved F or W. The D gene is left open where the match is weak. Clone size is given for some rows only: seen once, a few or many times, or a class if the clone is expanded.

TRBD2	TRBV10-2	TRBJ2-1	15	NA	CASSHTSGSLYEQFF	TGTGCCAGCAGTCACACTAGCGGGAGTCTGTATGAGCAGTTCTTC
TRBD2	TRBV2	TRBJ2-2	16	many	CATKLAGGPMGGELFF	TGTGCCACCAAACTAGCGGGAGGGCCGATGGGCGGGGAGCTGTTTTTT
TRBD2	TRBV19	TRBJ2-5	16	few	CASSMTSGRARETQYF	TGTGCCAGTAGTATGACGAGCGGGAGGGCCCGGGAGACCCAGTACTTC
NA	TRBV6-1	TRBJ2-7	12	NA	CATVDGSYEQYF	TGTGCCACCGTAGACGGGTCCTACGAGCAGTACTTC
NA	TRBV28	TRBJ2-7	15	many	CASSSPSTGRNEQYF	TGTGCCAGCAGTTCCCCCTCGACAGGGAGGAACGAGCAGTACTTC
NA	TRBV18	TRBJ2-7	14	NA	CASSPPGPANEQYF	TGTGCCAGCTCACCGCCGGGCCCGGCGAACGAGCAGTACTTC
NA	TRBV7-9	TRBJ1-2	14	few	CASSPEVGRDGYTF	TGTGCCAGCAGCCCCGAAGTTGGACGGGATGGCTACACCTTC
TRBD2	TRBV7-2	TRBJ2-5	14	many	CASSKTGGGETQYF	TGTGCCAGCAGCAAAACGGGAGGGGGAGAGACCCAGTACTTC
NA	TRBV6-1	TRBJ1-4	14	NA	CASRLGGAVEKLFF	TGTGCCAGCAGGTTGGGAGGGGCAGTTGAAAAACTGTTTTTT
NA	TRBV6-2/TRBV6-3	TRBJ1-1	12	many	CASREGRSEAFF	TGTGCCAGCAGAGAAGGACGGTCTGAAGCTTTCTTT
NA	TRBV20-1	TRBJ1-6	14	NA	CSATREGRGSPLHF	TGCAGTGCTACCCGGGAAGGGAGGGGTTCACCCCTCCACTTT
NA	TRBV28	TRBJ2-4	15	many	CASSLTGKGGNIQYF	TGTGCCAGCAGTCTGACAGGGAAGGGAGGAAACATTCAGTACTTC
NA	TRBV6-1	TRBJ1-1	12	NA	CASIQNTGEAFF	TGTGCCAGCATCCAAAATACTGGGGAAGCTTTCTTT
NA	TRBV19	TRBJ2-1	14	NA	CASSIMAEYNEQFF	TGTGCCAGTAGTATCATGGCAGAGTACAATGAGCAGTTCTTC
TRBD1	TRBV7-9	TRBJ2-7	17	NA	CASSLARAGTGNYEQYF	TGTGCCAGCAGCTTAGCGCGGGCTGGGACAGGTAATTACGAGCAGTACTTC
TRBD2	TRBV6-5	TRBJ2-1	17	NA	CASSYSWLAEIYNEQFF	TGTGCCAGCAGTTACTCTTGGCTAGCGGAAATCTACAATGAGCAGTTCTTC
TRBD2	TRBV30	TRBJ2-7	12	NA	CAWSLTSDEQYF	TGTGCCTGGAGTCTTACTAGCGACGAGCAGTACTTC
NA	TRBV18	TRBJ1-2	14	many	CASSPRENTYGYTF	TGTGCCAGCTCACCACGAGAAAACACCTATGGCTACACCTTC
TRBD2	TRBV6-1	TRBJ2-1	16	NA	CASSYPSSGGYNEQFF	TGTGCCAGCAGTTACCCGTCTAGCGGAGGGTACAATGAGCAGTTCTTC
TRBD2	TRBV7-2	TRBJ2-5	14	NA	CASSFAGEGETQYF	TGTGCCAGCAGCTTCGCGGGAGAAGGAGAGACCCAGTACTTC